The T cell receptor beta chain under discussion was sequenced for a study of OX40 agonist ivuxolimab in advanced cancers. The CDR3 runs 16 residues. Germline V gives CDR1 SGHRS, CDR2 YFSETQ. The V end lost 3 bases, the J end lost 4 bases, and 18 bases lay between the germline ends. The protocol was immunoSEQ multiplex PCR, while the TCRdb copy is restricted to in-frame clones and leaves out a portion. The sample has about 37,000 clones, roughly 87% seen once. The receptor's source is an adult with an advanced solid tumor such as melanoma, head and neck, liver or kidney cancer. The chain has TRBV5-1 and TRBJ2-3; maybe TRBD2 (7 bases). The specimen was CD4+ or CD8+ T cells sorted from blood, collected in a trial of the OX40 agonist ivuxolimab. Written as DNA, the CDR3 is TGCGCCAGCAGCTCCCTCAACGGGGGGCCTCCAGATACGCAGTATTTT. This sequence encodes CASSSLNGGPPDTQYF.